This T cell receptor (beta chain) was recovered during a study of cytomegalovirus exposure and HLA in healthy donors. With respect to this clone: The antigen remains unidentified.

CDR1 is GTSNPN and CDR2 is SVGIG in the germline V gene (reference sequence). This CDR3 comprises 14 residues. The trim removed 3 bases at V and 4 bases at J, leaving 6 bases unmatched. The PCR used 60 Vbeta and 13 Jbeta primers. Method: immunoSEQ multiplex PCR; TCRdb's copy keeps in-frame clones and lacks some. The table lists under 200,000 clones, roughly 81% of them singletons. Points from the study as a whole: Accurate predictions that matched the HLA-A and HLA-B alleles of most subjects were reportedly made from TCR beta sequences.

This sequence was found in a woman in her fifties or sixties in good health and CMV-seronegative. Sequencing was done on a sample of PBMCs. The gene calls are TRBV30 and TRBJ1-2; TRBD1 matches 9 bases. DNA of the CDR3: TGTGCCTGGAGACCACAGGGGGCCGGCTATGGCTACACCTTC. As protein: CAWRPQGAGYGYTF.